This TCR beta chain was sequenced for a study of T cells in Graves' hyperthyroidism and ophthalmopathy. For Graves' hyperthyroidism to be stable, ophthalmopathy could not progress within 18 months. Hyperthyroidism had been newly diagnosed in patients aged 18 to 65, and its duration was under 2 months. Diagnosing involved the use of clinical symptoms, serum thyroxine and TRAb, thyroid ultrasound and orbital computed tomography. Germline loops: CDR1 SGHAT, CDR2 FQNNGV. The CDR3 contains 13 residues. Trimming left V 2 bases short and J 6 bases short, with 10 bases between. Using RNA transcripts as the source, TCR beta CDR3 regions were amplified. The HTBI primer set was used in a first-round RT-PCR of the TCR CDR3. TCRdb re-derived calls from the multiplex PCR reads in MiXCR, one entry per CDR3 protein. This table has under 700,000 distinct CDR3 sequences, approximately 44% appearing once. At least ten counts were recorded for this clonotype.

The sample taken for sequencing was peripheral blood or thyroid tissue (not recorded which). The clonotype originates from a woman between 18 and 30 years old with Graves' hyperthyroidism. This chain uses TRBV11-2 with TRBJ1-2, with D unclear. The CDR3: CASSLSPMDGYTF. Written as DNA, the CDR3 is TGTGCCAGCAGCTTAAGCCCTATGGATGGCTACACCTTC.